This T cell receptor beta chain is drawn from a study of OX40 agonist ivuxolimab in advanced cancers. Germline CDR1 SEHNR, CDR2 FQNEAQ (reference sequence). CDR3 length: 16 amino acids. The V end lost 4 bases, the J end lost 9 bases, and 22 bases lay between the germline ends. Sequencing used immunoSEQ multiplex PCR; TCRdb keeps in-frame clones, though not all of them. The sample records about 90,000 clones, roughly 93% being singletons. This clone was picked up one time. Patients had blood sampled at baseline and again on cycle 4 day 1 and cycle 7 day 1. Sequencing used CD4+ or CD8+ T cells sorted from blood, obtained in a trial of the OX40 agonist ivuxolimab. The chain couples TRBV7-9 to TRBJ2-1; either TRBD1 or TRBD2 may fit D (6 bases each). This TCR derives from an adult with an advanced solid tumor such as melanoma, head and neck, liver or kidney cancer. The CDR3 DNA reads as TGTGCCAGCAGCTCCTCTGTGAGGGGGGTGACTCTTGAGCAGTTCTTC. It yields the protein CASSSSVRGVTLEQFF.